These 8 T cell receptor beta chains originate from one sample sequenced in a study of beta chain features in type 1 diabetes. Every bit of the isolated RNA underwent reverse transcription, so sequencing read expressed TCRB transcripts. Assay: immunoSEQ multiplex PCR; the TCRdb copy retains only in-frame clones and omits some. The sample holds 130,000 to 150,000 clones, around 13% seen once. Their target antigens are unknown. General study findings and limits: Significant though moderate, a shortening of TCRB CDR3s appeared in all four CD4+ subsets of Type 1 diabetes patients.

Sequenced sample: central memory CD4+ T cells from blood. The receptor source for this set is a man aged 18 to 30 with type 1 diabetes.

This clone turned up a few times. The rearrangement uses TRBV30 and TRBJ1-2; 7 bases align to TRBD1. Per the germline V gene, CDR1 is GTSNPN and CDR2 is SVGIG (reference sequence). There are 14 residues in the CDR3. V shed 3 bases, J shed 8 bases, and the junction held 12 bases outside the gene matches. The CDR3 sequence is CAWSSGQLRGGYTF. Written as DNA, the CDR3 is TGTGCCTGGAGCTCGGGACAGCTCCGAGGAGGCTACACCTTC.

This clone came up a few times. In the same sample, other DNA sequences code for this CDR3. The CDR3: CAWSSDSNQPQHF. The CDR3 region has the DNA TGTGCCTGGAGTTCGGACAGTAATCAGCCCCAGCATTTT. The chain has TRBV30 and TRBJ1-5; a possible D gene is TRBD1 (6 bases). The CDR3 contains 13 residues. Germline loops: CDR1 GTSNPN, CDR2 SVGIG (reference sequence). Between the trimmed V and J ends, which lost 2 bases and 4 bases, there was a span of 9 bases.

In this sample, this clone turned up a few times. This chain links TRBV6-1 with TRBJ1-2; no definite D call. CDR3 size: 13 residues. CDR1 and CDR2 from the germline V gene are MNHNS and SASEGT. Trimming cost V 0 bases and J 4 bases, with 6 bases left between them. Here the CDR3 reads CASSEAAAYGYTF. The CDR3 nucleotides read TGTGCCAGCAGTGAAGCGGCAGCCTATGGCTACACCTTC.

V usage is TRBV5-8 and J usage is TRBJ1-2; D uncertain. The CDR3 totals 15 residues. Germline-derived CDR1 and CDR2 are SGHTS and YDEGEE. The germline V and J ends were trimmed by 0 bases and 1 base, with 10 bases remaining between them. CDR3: CASSLGGFDNYGYTF. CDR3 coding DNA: TGTGCCAGCAGCTTGGGAGGGTTCGATAACTATGGCTACACCTTC.

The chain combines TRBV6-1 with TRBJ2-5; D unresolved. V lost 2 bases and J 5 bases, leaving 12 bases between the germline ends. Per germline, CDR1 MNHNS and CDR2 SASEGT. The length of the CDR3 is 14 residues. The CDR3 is CASSEIGPGETQYF. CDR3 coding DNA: TGTGCCAGCAGTGAAATAGGCCCAGGCGAGACCCAGTACTTC.

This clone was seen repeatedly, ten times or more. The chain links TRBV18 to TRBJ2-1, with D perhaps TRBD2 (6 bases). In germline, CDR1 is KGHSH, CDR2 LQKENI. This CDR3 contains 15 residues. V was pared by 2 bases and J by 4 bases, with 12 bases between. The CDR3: CASSPDGGAYNEQFF. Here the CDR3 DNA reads TGTGCCAGCTCACCAGACGGGGGAGCATACAATGAGCAGTTCTTC.

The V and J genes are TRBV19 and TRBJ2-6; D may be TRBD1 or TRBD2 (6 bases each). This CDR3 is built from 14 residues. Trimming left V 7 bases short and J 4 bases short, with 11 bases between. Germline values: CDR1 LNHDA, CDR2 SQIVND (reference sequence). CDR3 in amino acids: CASTRGAGANVLTF. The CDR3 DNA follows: TGTGCCAGTACTAGGGGGGCCGGGGCCAACGTCCTGACTTTC.

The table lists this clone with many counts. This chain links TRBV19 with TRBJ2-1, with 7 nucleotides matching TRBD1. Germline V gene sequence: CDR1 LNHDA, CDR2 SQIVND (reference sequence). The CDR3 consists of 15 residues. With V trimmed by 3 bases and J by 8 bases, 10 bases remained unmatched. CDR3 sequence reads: CASSIGDRRIDEQFF. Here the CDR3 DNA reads TGTGCCAGTAGTATTGGGGACAGAAGGATCGATGAGCAGTTCTTC. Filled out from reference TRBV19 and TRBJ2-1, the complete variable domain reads DGGITQSPKYLFRKEGQNVTLSCEQNLNHDAMYWYRQDPGQGLRLIYYSQIVNDFQKGDIAEGYSVSREKKESFPLTVTSAQKNPTAFYLCASSIGDRRIDEQFFGPGTRLTVL.